This T cell receptor beta chain was observed in a study of control samples from healthy donors and cancer patients. Method: immunoSEQ multiplex PCR; TCRdb's copy keeps in-frame clones and lacks some. Among around 140,000 clones listed, 89% were seen once. This receptor was taken from a man between 50 and 59 years old with head and neck cancer. Sequencing input: PBMCs.

The CDR3 spells CATQGSPHTGELFF. The CDR3 coding sequence is TGCGCCACCCAAGGGAGCCCGCACACCGGGGAGCTGTTTTTT. The chain recombines TRBV5-1 with TRBJ2-2, with D perhaps matching TRBD2 (5 bases). The CDR3 sequence is 14 residues long. Germline V gene sequence: CDR1 SGHRS, CDR2 YFSETQ. Trimming stripped 9 bases from V and 3 bases from J, with 15 bases between.